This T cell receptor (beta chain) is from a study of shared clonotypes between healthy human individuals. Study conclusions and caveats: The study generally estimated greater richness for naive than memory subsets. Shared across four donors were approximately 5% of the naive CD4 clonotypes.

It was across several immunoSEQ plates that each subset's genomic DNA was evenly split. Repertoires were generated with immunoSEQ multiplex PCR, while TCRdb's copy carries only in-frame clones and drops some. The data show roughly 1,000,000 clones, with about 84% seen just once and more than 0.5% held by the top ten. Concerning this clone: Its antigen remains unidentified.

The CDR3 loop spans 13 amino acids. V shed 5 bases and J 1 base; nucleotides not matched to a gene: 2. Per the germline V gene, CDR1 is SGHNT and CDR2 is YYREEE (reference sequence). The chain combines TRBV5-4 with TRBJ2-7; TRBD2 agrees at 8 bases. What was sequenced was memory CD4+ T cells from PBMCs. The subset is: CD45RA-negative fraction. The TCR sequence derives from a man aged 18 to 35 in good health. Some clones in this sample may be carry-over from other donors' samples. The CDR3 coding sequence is TGTGCCAGCAGGGTAGCGGGATCCTACGAGCAGTACTTC. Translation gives CASRVAGSYEQYF.